This TCR beta chain derives from a study of beta chain features in type 1 diabetes. Sequencing targeted expressed TCRB transcripts, as all isolated RNA had been reverse transcribed. The table came from immunoSEQ multiplex PCR; TCRdb's copy has only in-frame clones and leaves some out. The table includes more than 350,000 clones, approximately 10% detected once. The CDR3 runs 17 residues. Trimming pared 5 bases from V and 4 bases from J, leaving 22 bases between. Germline loops: CDR1 SGHTA, CDR2 FQGNSA. The source material was naive CD4+ T cells from blood. The genes are TRBV7-2 and TRBJ2-3; D possibly matches TRBD1 or TRBD2 (5 bases each). The origin of this receptor is a woman between 18 and 30 years old in good health. The CDR3 sequence: CASSHPGTQALADTQYF. In DNA, the CDR3 is TGTGCCAGCAGCCACCCCGGGACCCAGGCTTTGGCAGATACGCAGTATTTT.